Included here is one T cell receptor beta chain sequence, with context. Its antigen is still unknown. This sample was included in a study of identical twins. General study results and limits: The study found that models underestimated out-of-frame TCR alpha sharing in monozygotic twins. Excess twin sharing in beta out-of-frame sequences was weaker. Without tracking the same donors, conclusions rested on cross-sectional statistical analysis.

TCRdb redid the calling of the 5' RACE reads with MiXCR, one entry per CDR3 protein. Seen here are roughly 490,000 distinct CDR3 sequences, about 13% observed once, and the top ten hold about 0.94%. Among all donors, each was a healthy Caucasian. These same records also appear under a second study, on yellow fever vaccine responses in identical twins.

The sequence was collected from a woman aged 18-30 years in good health. Sequencing was done on a sample of CD4+ T cells sorted from blood.

The CDR3 DNA reads as TGCGCCAGCTTCGGTGTCCCCGGGGAGCTGTTTTTT. This gives the protein CASFGVPGELFF. The chain uses TRBV5-1 and TRBJ2-2, with D uncertain. Between the trimmed V and J ends, which lost 7 bases and 6 bases, there was a span of 10 bases. The CDR3 runs 12 residues. Germline V gene lookup returns CDR1 SGHRS and CDR2 YFSETQ. Full variable domain (outside the CDR3, taken from reference TRBV5-1 and TRBJ2-2): KAGVTQTPRYLIKTRGQQVTLSCSPISGHRSVSWYQQTPGQGLQFLFEYFSETQRNKGNFPGRFSGRQFSNSRSEMNVSTLELGDSALYLCASFGVPGELFFGEGSRLTVL.